These 29 T cell receptor beta chains were sequenced from one sample in a study of CXCR3-negative and CXCR3-positive naive CD8 T cells. Study-wide findings and caveats: Researchers report that CXCR3-positive naive cells carry more hydrophobic TRB CDR3s than CXCR3-negative naive cells.

No antigen has been assigned to these receptors. UMI labels and 5' RACE were used to prepare the TRB cDNA libraries. TCRdb reprocessed the 5' RACE reads and keeps a single row for each CDR3 protein, giving no DNA. The listing contains roughly 100,000 distinct CDR3 sequences. Input material: naive CXCR3+ CD8+ T cells from blood. Stated subset: CD45RO-CCR7+CD27+CD95- naive CD8+ T cells expressing CXCR3 (TNR3+). The receptors were gathered from a human donor in good health. Some clones in this sample may be carry-over from other donors' samples.

The chain is built from TRBV7-9 and TRBJ2-5; TCRdb designates TRBD2, a call that cannot be tested without DNA. The CDR3 is 20 amino acids. The germline V gene has CDR1 SEHNR and CDR2 FQNEAQ (reference sequence). The CDR3 is CASSFLKGKKAGGLQETQYF.

The V gene is TRBV20-1, the J gene TRBJ2-7; with no DNA, the TCRdb D assignment of TRBD1 cannot be verified. CDR1 is DFQATT, CDR2 SNEGSKA, per germline (reference sequence). The CDR3 covers 17 residues. This CDR3 is CSARDFRGTGGTYEQYF.

The chain has TRBV28 and TRBJ2-2; TCRdb reports TRBD1, a call that lacks DNA to check it against. The CDR3 sequence is 14 residues long. Looked up from germline, CDR1 is MDHEN and CDR2 is SYDVKM. CDR3 sequence: CASSLSGGDGELFF.

The chain employs TRBV20-1 and TRBJ2-7; TCRdb's D call, TRBD2, is unchecked because there is no DNA. The germline CDR1 and CDR2 sequences are DFQATT and SNEGSKA (reference sequence). CDR3 length equals 14 residues. CDR3 sequence: CSAKSGGDSYEQYF.

V usage is TRBV20-1 and J usage is TRBJ2-7; TCRdb picks TRBD1, but there is no DNA to check that call. CDR1 is DFQATT and CDR2 is SNEGSKA in the germline V gene (reference sequence). The CDR3 contains 14 residues. The CDR3 protein is CSARDREFRYEQYF.

This chain uses TRBV28 with TRBJ2-7; TCRdb's assignment of TRBD1 cannot be checked, as there is no DNA. The CDR3 has 14 residues. Germline CDR1 reads MDHEN; CDR2 reads SYDVKM. This CDR3 reads CASSFLKGAPPQYF.

This chain links TRBV28 with TRBJ1-2; TCRdb's D gene call, TRBD1, goes unchecked for lack of DNA. This CDR3 has 15 residues. Germline V gene sequence: CDR1 MDHEN, CDR2 SYDVKM. This CDR3 reads CASSWGWDRVDGYTF.

The chain carries TRBV7-9 and TRBJ2-7. The CDR3 extends over 12 amino acids. The germline V gene has CDR1 SEHNR and CDR2 FQNEAQ (reference sequence). The CDR3 is CASSFVTYEQYF. Using reference TRBV7-9 and TRBJ2-7 for the parts outside the CDR3, the full variable domain is DTGVSQNPRHKITKRGQNVTFRCDPISEHNRLYWYRQTLGQGPEFLTYFQNEAQLEKSRLLSDRFSAERPKGSFSTLEIQRTEQGDSAMYLCASSFVTYEQYFGPGTRLTVT.

The chain links TRBV6-5 to TRBJ1-1. CDR1 and CDR2 (germline): MNHEY, SVGAGI. CDR3 length: 11 amino acids. Here the CDR3 reads CASSYGQQAFF.

The chain joins TRBV7-9 to TRBJ2-2; without DNA, the TCRdb call of TRBD1 cannot be checked. Germline V gene sequence: CDR1 SEHNR, CDR2 FQNEAQ (reference sequence). The CDR3 extends over 14 amino acids. This chain's CDR3 is CASSLKPGTGELFF.

This chain uses TRBV2 with TRBJ2-1; TCRdb's assignment of TRBD2 cannot be checked, as there is no DNA. This CDR3 region has 15 residues. Germline-derived CDR1 and CDR2 are SNHLY and FYNNEI. The CDR3 reads CASRALAGSSNEQFF.

The chain links TRBV12-3 or TRBV12-4 to TRBJ2-7; no DNA is available, so the TRBD2 call from TCRdb remains unchecked. The CDR3 runs to 14 residues. The CDR3: CASSDRDSPYEQYF.

The V call is TRBV7-9, the J call TRBJ2-1; the D call from TCRdb, TRBD2, cannot be confirmed without DNA. The CDR3 loop spans 13 amino acids. Germline lookup yields CDR1 SEHNR and CDR2 FQNEAQ (reference sequence). CDR3 sequence reads: CASSPLEGVKQFF.

The chain joins TRBV7-6 to TRBJ2-2. The CDR3 is 14 residues long. CDR1 and CDR2 (germline): SGHVS, FNYEAQ. CDR3 loop: CASSLISATGELFF.

The CDR3 region is CASSVGLNYEQYF. The rearrangement links TRBV5-4 to TRBJ2-7. Germline lookup yields CDR1 SGHNT and CDR2 YYREEE (reference sequence). This CDR3 is built from 13 residues.

V usage is TRBV12-3 or TRBV12-4 and J usage is TRBJ2-1; the D call from TCRdb, TRBD2, cannot be confirmed without DNA. This CDR3 is 15 amino acids long. Here the CDR3 reads CASSPTSVSYNEQFF.

The chain recombines TRBV28 with TRBJ1-6. CDR1 and CDR2 from the germline V gene are MDHEN and SYDVKM. The CDR3 length is 12 residues. Here the CDR3 reads CACRDYNSPLHF.

This chain uses TRBV6-5 with TRBJ2-3; with no DNA, the TCRdb D assignment of TRBD1 cannot be verified. Germline V gene data show CDR1 as MNHEY and CDR2 as SVGAGI. The CDR3 is made up of 18 amino acids. CDR3 protein: CASSYSGNRGISTDTQYF.

J is TRBJ2-7 and V is TRBV5-5; TCRdb names TRBD1, which stays unverified in the absence of DNA. The CDR3 is 14 residues long. CDR1 and CDR2 (germline): SGHKS, YYEKEE (reference sequence). CDR3 protein: CASSFGMTAYEQYF.

The chain is built from TRBV4-3 and TRBJ2-5; TCRdb reports TRBD2, a call that lacks DNA to check it against. Germline V gene sequence: CDR1 LGHNA, CDR2 YSLEER. There are 15 residues in the CDR3. CDR3 in amino acids: CASSQDRRGAQTQYF.

The chain carries TRBV6-1 and TRBJ1-1. The V gene's germline CDR1 is MNHNS and CDR2 SASEGT. The CDR3 extends over 13 amino acids. CDR3 sequence reads: CAGRGGTNTEAFF.

V and J are TRBV19 and TRBJ2-2. The germline V gene encodes CDR1 LNHDA and CDR2 SQIVND (reference sequence). CDR3 length: 15 amino acids. The CDR3 loop is CASRVRSPATGELFF. The full variable domain, completed using reference TRBV19 and TRBJ2-2, is DGGITQSPKYLFRKEGQNVTLSCEQNLNHDAMYWYRQDPGQGLRLIYYSQIVNDFQKGDIAEGYSVSREKKESFPLTVTSAQKNPTAFYLCASRVRSPATGELFFGEGSRLTVL.

The rearrangement joins TRBV29-1 to TRBJ2-7; TCRdb calls TRBD1, which cannot be checked without DNA. The CDR3 has 16 amino acids. The V gene's germline CDR1 is SQVTM and CDR2 ANQGSEA. The CDR3 loop is CSVEDGRGPTGYEQYF.

The V and J genes are TRBV4-1 and TRBJ1-1. The length of the CDR3 is 17 residues. The V gene's germline CDR1 is MGHRA and CDR2 YSYEKL. Here the CDR3 reads CASSQDPPSAMNTEAFF.

The chain joins TRBV6-2 or TRBV6-3 to TRBJ2-3; no DNA is available, so the TRBD1 call from TCRdb remains unchecked. The CDR3 spans 16 residues. CDR1 MNHEY and CDR2 SVGEGT come from the germline V gene. CDR3 sequence reads: CASSYRPPEFTDTQYF.

This chain connects TRBV14 to TRBJ2-7; lacking DNA, the TRBD1 call made by TCRdb goes unchecked. From germline, CDR1 is SGHDN and CDR2 FVKESK. The CDR3 runs 15 residues. This chain's CDR3 is CASSPKPGGALEQYF.

The chain employs TRBV5-5 and TRBJ2-7; without DNA, the TCRdb call of TRBD1 cannot be checked. Germline CDR1 SGHKS, CDR2 YYEKEE (reference sequence). The CDR3 consists of 14 residues. The CDR3 reads CASSAGQTRYGQYF.

The chain links TRBV4-3 to TRBJ1-2. This CDR3 is built from 15 residues. Germline CDR1 and CDR2: LGHNA and YSLEER. The CDR3: CASSQDRTVGYGYTF.

The chain joins TRBV29-1 to TRBJ2-2. Per germline, CDR1 SQVTM and CDR2 ANQGSEA. The CDR3 sequence is 12 residues long. This CDR3 is CSATAQTGELFF.